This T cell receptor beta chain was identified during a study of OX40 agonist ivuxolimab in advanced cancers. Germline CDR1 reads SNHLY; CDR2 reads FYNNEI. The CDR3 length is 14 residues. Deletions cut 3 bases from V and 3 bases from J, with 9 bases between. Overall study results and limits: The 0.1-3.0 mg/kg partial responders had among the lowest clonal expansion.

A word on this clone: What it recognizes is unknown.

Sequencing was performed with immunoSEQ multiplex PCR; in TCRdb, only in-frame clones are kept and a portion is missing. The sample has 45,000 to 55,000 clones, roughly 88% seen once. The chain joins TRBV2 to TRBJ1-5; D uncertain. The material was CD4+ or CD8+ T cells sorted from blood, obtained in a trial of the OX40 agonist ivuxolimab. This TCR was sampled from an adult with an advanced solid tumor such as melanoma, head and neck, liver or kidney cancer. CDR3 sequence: CASSEPSLNQPQHF. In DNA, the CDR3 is TGTGCCAGCAGTGAGCCATCCCTCAATCAGCCCCAGCATTTT.